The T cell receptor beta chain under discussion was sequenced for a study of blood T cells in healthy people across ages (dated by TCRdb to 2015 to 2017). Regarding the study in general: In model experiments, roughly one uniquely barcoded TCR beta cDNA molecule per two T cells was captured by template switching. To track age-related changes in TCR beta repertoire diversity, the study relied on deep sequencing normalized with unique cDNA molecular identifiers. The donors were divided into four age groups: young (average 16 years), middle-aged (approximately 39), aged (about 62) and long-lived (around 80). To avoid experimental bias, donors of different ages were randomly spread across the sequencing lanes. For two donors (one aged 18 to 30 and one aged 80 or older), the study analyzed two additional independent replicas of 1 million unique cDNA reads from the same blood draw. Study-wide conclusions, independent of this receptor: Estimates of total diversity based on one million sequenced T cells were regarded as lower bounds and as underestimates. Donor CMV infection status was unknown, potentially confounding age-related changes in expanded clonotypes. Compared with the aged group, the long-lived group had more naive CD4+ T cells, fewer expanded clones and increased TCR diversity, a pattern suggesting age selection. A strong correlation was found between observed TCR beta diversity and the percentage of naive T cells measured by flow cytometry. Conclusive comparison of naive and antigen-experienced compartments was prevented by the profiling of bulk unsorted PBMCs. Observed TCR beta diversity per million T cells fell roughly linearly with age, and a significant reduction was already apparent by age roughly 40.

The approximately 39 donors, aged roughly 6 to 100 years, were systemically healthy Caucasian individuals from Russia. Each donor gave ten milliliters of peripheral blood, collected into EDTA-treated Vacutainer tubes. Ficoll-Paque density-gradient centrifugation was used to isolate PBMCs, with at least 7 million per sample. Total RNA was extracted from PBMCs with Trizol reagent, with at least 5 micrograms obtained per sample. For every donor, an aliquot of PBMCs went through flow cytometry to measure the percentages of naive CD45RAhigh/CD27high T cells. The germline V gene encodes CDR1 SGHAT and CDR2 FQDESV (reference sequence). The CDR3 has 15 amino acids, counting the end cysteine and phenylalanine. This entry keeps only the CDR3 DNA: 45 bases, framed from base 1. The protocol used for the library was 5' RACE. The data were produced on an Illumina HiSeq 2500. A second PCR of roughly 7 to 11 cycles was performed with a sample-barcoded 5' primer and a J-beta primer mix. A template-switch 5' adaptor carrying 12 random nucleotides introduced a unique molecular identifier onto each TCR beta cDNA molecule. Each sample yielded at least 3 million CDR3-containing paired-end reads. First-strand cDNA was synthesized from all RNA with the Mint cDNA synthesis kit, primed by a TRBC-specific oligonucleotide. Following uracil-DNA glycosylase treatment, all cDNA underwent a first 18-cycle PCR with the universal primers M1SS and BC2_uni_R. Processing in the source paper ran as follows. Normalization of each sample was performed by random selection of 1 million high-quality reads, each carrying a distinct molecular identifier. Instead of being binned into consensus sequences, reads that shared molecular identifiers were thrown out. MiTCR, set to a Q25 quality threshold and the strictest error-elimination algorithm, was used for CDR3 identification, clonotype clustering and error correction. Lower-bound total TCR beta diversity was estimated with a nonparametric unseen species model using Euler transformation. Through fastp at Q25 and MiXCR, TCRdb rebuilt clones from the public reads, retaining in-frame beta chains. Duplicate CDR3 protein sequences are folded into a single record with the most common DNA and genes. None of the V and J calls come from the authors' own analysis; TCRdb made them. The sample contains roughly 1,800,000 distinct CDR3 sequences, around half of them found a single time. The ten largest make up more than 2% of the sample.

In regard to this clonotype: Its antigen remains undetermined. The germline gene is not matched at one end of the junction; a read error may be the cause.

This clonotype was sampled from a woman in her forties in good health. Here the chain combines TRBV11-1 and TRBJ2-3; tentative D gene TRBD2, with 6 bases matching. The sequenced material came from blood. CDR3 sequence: CAGSFLTGGTDTQYF. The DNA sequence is TGTGCCGGCAGCTTTCTTACGGGAGGCACAGATACGCAGTATTTT.